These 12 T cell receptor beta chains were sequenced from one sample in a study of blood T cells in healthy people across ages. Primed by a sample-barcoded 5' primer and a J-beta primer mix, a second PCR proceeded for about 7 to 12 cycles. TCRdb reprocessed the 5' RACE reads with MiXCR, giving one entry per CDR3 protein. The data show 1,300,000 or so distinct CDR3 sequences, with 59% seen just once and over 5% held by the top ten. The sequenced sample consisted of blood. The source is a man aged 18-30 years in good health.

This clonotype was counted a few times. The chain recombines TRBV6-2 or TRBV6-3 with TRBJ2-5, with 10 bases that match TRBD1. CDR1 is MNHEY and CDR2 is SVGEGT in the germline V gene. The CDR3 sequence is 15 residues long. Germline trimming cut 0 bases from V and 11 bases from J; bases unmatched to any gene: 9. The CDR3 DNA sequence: TGTGCCAGCAGTTACTCCGGACAGGGGGTATGGGAGCAGTACTTC. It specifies CASSYSGQGVWEQYF.

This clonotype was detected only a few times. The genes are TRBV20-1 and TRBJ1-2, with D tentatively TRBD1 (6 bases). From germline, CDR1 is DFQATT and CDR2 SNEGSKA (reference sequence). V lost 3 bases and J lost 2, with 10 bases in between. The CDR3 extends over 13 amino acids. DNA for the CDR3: TGCAGTGCTAGGGAAGGGGGGAACTATGGCTACACCTTC. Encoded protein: CSAREGGNYGYTF.

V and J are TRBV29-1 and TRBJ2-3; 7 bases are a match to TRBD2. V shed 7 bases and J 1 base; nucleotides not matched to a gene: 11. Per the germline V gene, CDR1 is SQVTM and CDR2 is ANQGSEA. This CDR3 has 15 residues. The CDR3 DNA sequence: TGCAGCGGATCGCCTAGCGGACCTCGCACAGATACGCAGTATTTT. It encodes CSGSPSGPRTDTQYF.

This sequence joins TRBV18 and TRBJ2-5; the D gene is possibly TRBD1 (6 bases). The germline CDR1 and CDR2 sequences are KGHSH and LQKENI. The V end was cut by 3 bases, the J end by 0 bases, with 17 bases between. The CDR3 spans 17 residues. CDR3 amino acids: CASSPGQLLGYQETQYF. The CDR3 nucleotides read TGTGCCAGCTCACCCGGACAGCTCCTAGGGTACCAAGAGACCCAGTACTTC.

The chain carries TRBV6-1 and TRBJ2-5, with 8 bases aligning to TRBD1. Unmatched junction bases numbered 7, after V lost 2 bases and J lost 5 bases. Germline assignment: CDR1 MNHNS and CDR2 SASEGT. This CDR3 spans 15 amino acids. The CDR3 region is CASSEKTGAWETQYF. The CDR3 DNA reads TGTGCCAGCAGTGAAAAGACAGGGGCCTGGGAGACCCAGTACTTC.

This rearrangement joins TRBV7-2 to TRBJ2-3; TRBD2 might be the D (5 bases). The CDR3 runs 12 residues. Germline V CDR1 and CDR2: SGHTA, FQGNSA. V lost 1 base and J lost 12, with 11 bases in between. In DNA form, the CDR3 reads TGTGCCAGCAGCTTAGGAGCGGCGTTACAGTATTTT. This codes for CASSLGAALQYF.

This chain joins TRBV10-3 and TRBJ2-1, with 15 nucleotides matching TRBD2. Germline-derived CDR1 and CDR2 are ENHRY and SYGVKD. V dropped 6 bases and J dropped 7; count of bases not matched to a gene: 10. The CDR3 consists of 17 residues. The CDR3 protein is CAISETGTSGRSNEQFF. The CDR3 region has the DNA TGTGCCATCAGCGAGACCGGGACTAGCGGGAGGAGTAATGAGCAGTTCTTC.

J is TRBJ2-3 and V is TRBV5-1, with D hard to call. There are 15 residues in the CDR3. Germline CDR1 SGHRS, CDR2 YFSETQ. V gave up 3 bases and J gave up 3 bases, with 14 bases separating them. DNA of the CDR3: TGCGCCAGCAGCTGGCGGACCCTGGGTACAGATACGCAGTATTTT. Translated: CASSWRTLGTDTQYF.

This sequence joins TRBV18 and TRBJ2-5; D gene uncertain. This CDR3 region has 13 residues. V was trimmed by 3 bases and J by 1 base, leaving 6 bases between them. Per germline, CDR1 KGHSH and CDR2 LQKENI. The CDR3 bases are TGTGCCAGCTCACCCGAGTCCCAAGAGACCCAGTACTTC. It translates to CASSPESQETQYF.

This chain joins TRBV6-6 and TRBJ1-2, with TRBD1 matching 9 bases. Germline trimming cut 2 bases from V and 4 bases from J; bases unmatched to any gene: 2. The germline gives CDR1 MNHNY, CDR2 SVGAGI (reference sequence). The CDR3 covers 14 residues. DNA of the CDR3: TGTGCCAGCAGTTACGAGACAGGGGGCTATGGCTACACCTTC. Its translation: CASSYETGGYGYTF.

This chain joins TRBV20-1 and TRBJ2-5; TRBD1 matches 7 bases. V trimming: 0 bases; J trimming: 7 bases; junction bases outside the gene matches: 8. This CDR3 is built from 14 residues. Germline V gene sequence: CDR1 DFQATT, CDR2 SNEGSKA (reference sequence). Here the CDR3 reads CSARDPTGSGTQYF. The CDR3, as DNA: TGCAGTGCTAGAGATCCGACAGGGAGTGGGACCCAGTACTTC.

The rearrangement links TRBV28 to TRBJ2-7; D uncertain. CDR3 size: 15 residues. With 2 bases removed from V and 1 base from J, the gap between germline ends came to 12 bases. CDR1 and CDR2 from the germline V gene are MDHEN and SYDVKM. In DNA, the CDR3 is TGTGCCAGCAGTTTAGGGGAAGACCCTTCCTACGAGCAGTACTTC. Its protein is CASSLGEDPSYEQYF.